Only a few counts were recorded for the clone carrying this T cell receptor (beta chain). The CDR3 totals 16 residues. The germline V gene encodes CDR1 LNHDA and CDR2 SQIVND (reference sequence). The ends lost 4 bases at V and 3 bases at J; junction bases unmatched: 8. The data were obtained in a study of regulatory T cells in long-lasting Graves disease. Time point in this sample: newly diagnosed GD, antithyroid drugs for less than 3 months. The TCR library was made from RNA that had been extracted from PBMCs in TRIzol. EDTA tubes received about 10 milliliters of collected peripheral blood. According to the study, TCR beta libraries were built with iRepertoire HTBI primers and CDR3-region Arm-PCR. TCRdb re-called the multiplex PCR reads with MiXCR, one entry per CDR3 protein. Of fewer than 650,000 distinct CDR3 sequences detected, around 16% appear once; the ten largest clones hold around 12%. The sample was also reused in another study, on T cells in Graves' hyperthyroidism and ophthalmopathy. That paper states: The hyperthyroidism patients had all been newly diagnosed, and their disease duration was under 2 months. Their ages ranged from 18 to 65 years. With a median lead of about 6.9 months before onset, the model predicted ophthalmopathy.

The sequences come from peripheral blood mononuclear cells (PBMCs), collected at new diagnosis, from a patient treated with antithyroid drugs. The TCR comes from a man aged 18 to 30 with Graves disease. The chain is built from TRBV19 and TRBJ1-5; 8 positions match TRBD1. CDR3 sequence reads: CASSTPQQGANQPQHF. The CDR3 DNA reads as TGTGCCAGTAGTACCCCTCAGCAGGGGGCCAATCAGCCCCAGCATTTT.